The T cell receptor beta chain described here comes from a study of blood T cell repertoires in COVID-19. At the level of the study: Sample material is recorded as cDNA or gDNA derived from T cells, B-cell-depleted T cells, or PBMCs.

As originally analysed: Amplifying reference gene primers gave estimates of nucleated cell counts. This table comes from immunoSEQ multiplex PCR, and its TCRdb copy is limited to in-frame clones, with some not included. V, J and clone size are taken as reported in that table, and D and trimming were inferred from the DNA itself. The sample consists of about 150,000 clones, roughly 82% of them appearing once. This CDR3 has 12 residues. With 6 bases removed from V and 11 bases from J, the gap between germline ends came to 16 bases. The chain combines TRBV12-3 or TRBV12-4 with TRBJ1-1; D is unclear. The specimen was peripheral blood. The source is a woman aged 50 to 60 in a cohort sampled during active or convalescent COVID-19. The CDR3 DNA is TGTGCCAGCAGCCAAGGACGGCGAGGGGCTTTCTTT. It specifies CASSQGRRGAFF.